The sequence of this T cell receptor beta chain was determined in a study of OX40 agonist ivuxolimab in advanced cancers. This clone was seen a handful of times. TCRdb's table, derived via immunoSEQ multiplex PCR, lists solely in-frame clones and lacks some. The sample carries about 46,000 clones, around 92% recorded once. The CDR3 sequence is 16 residues long. V dropped 2 bases and J dropped 0; count of bases not matched to a gene: 6. Germline lookup yields CDR1 SEHNR and CDR2 FQNEAQ (reference sequence). J is TRBJ2-7 and V is TRBV7-9; TRBD2 matches at 8 bases. The source of this sequence is an adult with an advanced solid tumor such as melanoma, head and neck, liver or kidney cancer. This sample comprised CD4+ or CD8+ T cells sorted from blood, obtained in a trial of the OX40 agonist ivuxolimab. The CDR3: CASSLIAGRSSYEQYF. CDR3 coding DNA: TGTGCCAGCAGCTTAATAGCGGGACGGAGCTCCTACGAGCAGTACTTC.